Reported below is one T cell receptor (beta chain). The data originate from a study of blood T cell repertoires in COVID-19. In the study overall: Acute-phase and convalescent COVID-19 samples originated in the United States, Italy and Spain. PBMCs, B-cell-depleted T cells, or T cells were the source of the cDNA or gDNA that made up the material.

Authors' analysis steps: Using reference gene primer amplification, nucleated cell counts were estimated. Generated by immunoSEQ multiplex PCR, the TCRdb table keeps only in-frame clones and is missing some. V and J calls and clone size follow that table, whereas D and trimming were derived from the DNA. The sample shows around 100,000 clones, around 90% of them seen only once. Trimming cost V 3 bases and J 4 bases, with 14 bases left between them. This CDR3 is built from 15 residues. Germline V gene data show CDR1 as SEHNR and CDR2 as FQNEAQ (reference sequence). Source material: peripheral blood. This clonotype was sampled from a man older than 75 with acute or convalescent COVID-19. This chain connects TRBV7-9 to TRBJ2-3; D perhaps matches TRBD1 (5 bases). Here the CDR3 DNA reads TGTGCCAGCAGCTTCCGTGCAGGGCCCGCAGATACGCAGTATTTT. Its protein is CASSFRAGPADTQYF.